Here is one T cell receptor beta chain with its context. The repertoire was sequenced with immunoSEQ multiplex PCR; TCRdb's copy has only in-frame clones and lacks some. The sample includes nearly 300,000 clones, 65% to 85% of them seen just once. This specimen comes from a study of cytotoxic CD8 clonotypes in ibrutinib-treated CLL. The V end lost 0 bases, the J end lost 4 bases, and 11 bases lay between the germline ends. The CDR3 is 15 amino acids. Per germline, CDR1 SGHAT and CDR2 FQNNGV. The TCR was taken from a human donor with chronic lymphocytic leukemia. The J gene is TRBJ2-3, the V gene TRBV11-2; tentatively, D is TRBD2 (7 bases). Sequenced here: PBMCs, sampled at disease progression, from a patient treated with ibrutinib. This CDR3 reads CASSLDGGAADTQYF. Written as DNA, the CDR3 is TGTGCCAGCAGCTTAGATGGGGGGGCGGCAGATACGCAGTATTTT. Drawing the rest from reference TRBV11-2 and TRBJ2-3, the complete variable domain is EAGVAQSPRYKIIEKRQSVAFWCNPISGHATLYWYQQILGQGPKLLIQFQNNGVVDDSQLPKDRFSAERLKGVDSTLKIQPAKLEDSAVYLCASSLDGGAADTQYFGPGTRLTVL.